This entry describes one T cell receptor (beta chain). This record belongs to a study of blood T cell repertoires in COVID-19. Study-wide background: Collection of acute and convalescent COVID-19 samples took place in the United States, Italy and Spain. T cells, B-cell-depleted T cells, or PBMCs supplied cDNA or gDNA.

Losses at the gene ends were 11 bases for V and 3 bases for J; bases not matched to a gene: 7. This CDR3 region has 12 residues. The germline V gene has CDR1 ENHRY and CDR2 SYGVKD. Recruited during active infection, patients (from Seattle) were subsequently followed longitudinally. Per the original data handling: Estimated nucleated cell counts came from reference gene primer amplification. The table came from immunoSEQ multiplex PCR; TCRdb's copy has only in-frame clones and leaves some out. The V and J calls and clone size were taken over from that table, and D and trimming were inferred from the DNA. Of some 60,000 clones in the sample, roughly 84% were seen once.

This chain links TRBV10-3 with TRBJ2-7; 7 positions match TRBD1. This receptor was identified in a man aged 45-65 years with COVID-19, enrolled during active disease. Sequencing used peripheral blood. The CDR3 here is CAGGTGVYEQYF. The DNA for the CDR3 is TGTGCCGGGGGTACAGGGGTCTACGAGCAGTACTTC.